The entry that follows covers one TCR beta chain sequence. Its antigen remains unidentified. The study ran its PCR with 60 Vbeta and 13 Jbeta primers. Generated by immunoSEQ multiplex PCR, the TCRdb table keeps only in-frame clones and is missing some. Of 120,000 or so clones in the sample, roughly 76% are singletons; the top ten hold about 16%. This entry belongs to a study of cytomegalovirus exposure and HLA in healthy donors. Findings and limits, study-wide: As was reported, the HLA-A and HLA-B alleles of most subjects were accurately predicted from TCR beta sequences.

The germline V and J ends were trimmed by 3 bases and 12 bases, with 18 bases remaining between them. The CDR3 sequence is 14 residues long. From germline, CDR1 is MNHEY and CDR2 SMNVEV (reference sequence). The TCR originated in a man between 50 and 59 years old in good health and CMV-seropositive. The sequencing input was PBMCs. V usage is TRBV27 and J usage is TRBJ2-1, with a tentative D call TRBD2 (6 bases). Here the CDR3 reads CASSLGDSYFVQFF. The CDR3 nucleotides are TGTGCCAGCAGTTTGGGGGACTCCTATTTCGTGCAGTTCTTC.